The 28 T cell receptor beta chains listed next were all sequenced from one sample in a study of T cell changes during pregnancy in multiple sclerosis. Repertoires were generated with immunoSEQ multiplex PCR, while TCRdb's copy carries only in-frame clones and drops some. The sample holds 100,000 or so clones; over 85% are singletons and the top ten take around 4.5%. This sample comprised peripheral blood, obtained in the first trimester of pregnancy. These receptors all stem from a female donor with multiple sclerosis, enrolled in a pregnancy study.

The rearrangement links TRBV14 to TRBJ1-2; D call uncertain. Germline V gene lookup returns CDR1 SGHDN and CDR2 FVKESK. The CDR3 totals 15 residues. The germline V and J ends were trimmed by 0 bases and 2 bases, with 10 bases remaining between them. CDR3 coding DNA: TGTGCCAGCAGCCAAGATCTCGGGATCAACTATGGCTACACCTTC. Translated, it gives CASSQDLGINYGYTF.

The V and J genes are TRBV27 and TRBJ2-3; possibly TRBD2 for D (5 bases). Germline-derived CDR1 and CDR2 are MNHEY and SMNVEV (reference sequence). The ends were cut back, 3 bases at V and 1 base at J, with 8 bases in the middle. The CDR3 loop spans 14 amino acids. The CDR3 nucleotides read TGTGCCAGCAGTTTTTACGGGGGCACAGATACGCAGTATTTT. Amino acids: CASSFYGGTDTQYF.

V gene TRBV19 combines with J gene TRBJ1-5; D unclear. The CDR3 runs 14 residues. The germline V gene has CDR1 LNHDA and CDR2 SQIVND (reference sequence). Trimming took off 5 bases at V and 0 bases at J, with 8 bases between the two ends. In DNA form, the CDR3 reads TGTGCCAGTAGTCTGACTTATAGCAATCAGCCCCAGCATTTT. Translated: CASSLTYSNQPQHF.

In this sample, this clone turned up once. The CDR3 DNA follows: TGTGCTAGTGCAGTTGCAGCGGGGGGCATTGGGATTACAGATACGCAGTATTTT. Translated: CASAVAAGGIGITDTQYF. The chain uses TRBV12-5 and TRBJ2-3, with 9 bases matching TRBD2. From germline, CDR1 is LGHNT and CDR2 FRNRAP. After removal of 7 bases from V and 3 bases from J, the junction contained 17 bases not matched to a gene. The CDR3 length is 18 residues.

This clone was picked up one time. V usage is TRBV27 and J usage is TRBJ2-3, with 7 positions matching TRBD1. V lost 6 bases to trimming and J lost 4 bases; unmatched junction nucleotides: 7. Germline CDR1 and CDR2: MNHEY and SMNVEV (reference sequence). This CDR3 has 14 amino acids. This chain's CDR3 is CASRPRDSPDTQYF. CDR3 sequence (DNA): TGTGCCAGCAGGCCCCGGGACAGCCCAGATACGCAGTATTTT.

The J gene is TRBJ2-3, the V gene TRBV4-2; 11 nucleotides line up with TRBD2. The CDR3 runs to 15 residues. Per germline, CDR1 LGHNA and CDR2 YNFKEQ. The trim removed 4 bases at V and 1 base at J, leaving 1 base unmatched. CDR3 bases: TGTGCCAGCAGCCTGACTAGCGGGGGCACAGATACGCAGTATTTT. This sequence encodes CASSLTSGGTDTQYF.

The genes are TRBV4-1 and TRBJ2-2, with 7 bases aligning to TRBD2. V lost 1 base to trimming and J lost 2 bases; unmatched junction nucleotides: 7. The V gene's germline CDR1 is MGHRA and CDR2 YSYEKL. There are 17 residues in the CDR3. Here the CDR3 reads CASSQGYGGKNTGELFF. Here the CDR3 DNA reads TGCGCCAGCAGCCAAGGGTACGGGGGGAAAAACACCGGGGAGCTGTTTTTT.

The chain has TRBV6-1 and TRBJ2-5; D is possibly TRBD1 (6 bases). The V and J ends lost 3 bases and 4 bases respectively, with 12 bases between them. CDR1 is MNHNS and CDR2 is SASEGT in the germline V gene. The length of the CDR3 is 14 residues. This CDR3 reads CASSDHGRGETQYF. The CDR3 coding sequence is TGTGCCAGCAGTGACCACGGCAGGGGAGAGACCCAGTACTTC.

The V call is TRBV7-8, the J call TRBJ1-2, with 9 bases aligning to TRBD1. Looked up from germline, CDR1 is SGHVS and CDR2 is FQNEAQ. The CDR3 runs 19 residues. Trimming cost V 1 base and J 5 bases; bases outside gene matches: 17. The CDR3 sequence: CASSLVGRNRGLEDYGYTF. In DNA form, the CDR3 reads TGTGCCAGCAGCTTAGTGGGGCGGAACAGGGGGCTGGAGGATTATGGCTACACCTTC.

This clone was detected once. V is TRBV5-4 and J is TRBJ2-5; TRBD2 agrees at 10 bases. Per germline, CDR1 SGHNT and CDR2 YYREEE (reference sequence). V lost 4 bases and J lost 4; bases outside the gene matches: 10. The CDR3 runs 16 residues. The CDR3 sequence: CASSPPTSGLGETQYF. DNA of the CDR3: TGTGCCAGCAGCCCGCCGACTAGCGGGCTAGGAGAGACCCAGTACTTC. Supplemented by reference TRBV5-4 and TRBJ2-5, the full variable domain reads ETGVTQSPTHLIKTRGQQVTLRCSSQSGHNTVSWYQQALGQGPQFIFQYYREEENGRGNFPPRFSGLQFPNYSSELNVNALELDDSALYLCASSPPTSGLGETQYFGPGTRLLVL.

This chain links TRBV15 with TRBJ2-3, with D perhaps TRBD2 (5 bases). Trimming took 3 bases from V and 1 from J, leaving 14 bases between them. The CDR3 contains 16 residues. Germline V gene sequence: CDR1 LNHNV, CDR2 YYDKDF (reference sequence). Written as DNA, the CDR3 is TGTGCCACCAGCAGTTCGGCGGGCGAAGGCACAGATACGCAGTATTTT. This sequence encodes CATSSSAGEGTDTQYF.

J is TRBJ2-5 and V is TRBV6-5, with 12 positions matching TRBD2. The junction had 3 bases not matched to a gene; V was cut back by 0 bases and J by 4 bases. CDR3 length equals 16 residues. The germline CDR1 and CDR2 sequences are MNHEY and SVGAGI. The CDR3 DNA follows: TGTGCCAGCAGTTACTCGCCTAGCGGGAGGGGAGAGACCCAGTACTTC. Its translation: CASSYSPSGRGETQYF.

This chain joins TRBV10-2 and TRBJ1-5; the D is unclear. CDR3 length: 13 amino acids. Germline lookup yields CDR1 WSHSY and CDR2 SAAADI. V lost 4 bases to trimming and J lost 7 bases, with 11 bases between them. CDR3 nucleotide sequence: TGCGCCAGCAGTGTTACGTTCCAGCAGCCCCAGCATTTT. It is translated as CASSVTFQQPQHF.

The chain combines TRBV5-1 with TRBJ2-3; D might be TRBD1 (6 bases). This CDR3 is 13 amino acids long. Germline CDR1 is SGHRS and CDR2 is YFSETQ. V was trimmed by 5 bases and J by 3 bases, leaving 10 bases between them. As DNA, the CDR3 is TGCGCCAGCAGGAGTAGGGGGACAGATACGCAGTATTTT. It translates to CASRSRGTDTQYF.

This clone was recorded a few times. CDR3: CASSGTFSAGNGYTF. CDR3 nucleotides: TGTGCCAGCAGTGGGACTTTTTCGGCGGGCAATGGCTACACCTTC. V and J are TRBV2 and TRBJ1-2; D call uncertain. Germline CDR1 SNHLY, CDR2 FYNNEI. V was cut by 4 bases and J by 6 bases, with 18 bases left in between. The CDR3 is 15 residues long.

The gene calls are TRBV6-1 and TRBJ2-7; D perhaps matches TRBD1 (6 bases). CDR3 length: 14 residues. Germline V gene data show CDR1 as MNHNS and CDR2 as SASEGT. V was trimmed by 7 bases and J by 4 bases, leaving 17 bases between them. The CDR3 region has the DNA TGTGCCAGCAAACCCGGGACAAGTATATACGAGCAGTACTTC. Protein: CASKPGTSIYEQYF.

This clone was found once. The gene calls are TRBV27 and TRBJ2-2; D unresolved. Germline V gene sequence: CDR1 MNHEY, CDR2 SMNVEV (reference sequence). The CDR3 extends over 13 amino acids. Trimming took off 6 bases at V and 7 bases at J, with 12 bases between the two ends. The CDR3 reads CASSPRDYGELFF. The CDR3 DNA reads as TGTGCCAGCAGCCCCCGAGATTACGGGGAGCTGTTTTTT.

V gene TRBV4-1 combines with J gene TRBJ1-4, with 7 bases matching TRBD1. The CDR3 length is 16 residues. CDR1 is MGHRA and CDR2 is YSYEKL in the germline V gene. After removal of 0 bases from V and 5 bases from J, the junction contained 6 bases not matched to a gene. This CDR3 reads CASSQDPGQANEKLFF. The CDR3 DNA sequence: TGCGCCAGCAGCCAAGATCCCGGACAGGCAAATGAAAAACTGTTTTTT.

V usage is TRBV25-1 and J usage is TRBJ1-6; 7 nucleotides agree with TRBD1. The CDR3 is 13 residues long. V was pared by 8 bases and J by 5 bases, with 3 bases of the junction left unmatched. The germline gives CDR1 MGHDK, CDR2 SYGVNS. CDR3 loop: CASQGTDNSPLHF. In DNA form, the CDR3 reads TGTGCCAGCCAGGGGACAGATAATTCACCCCTCCACTTT.

The chain employs TRBV14 and TRBJ1-6; 8 nucleotides agree with TRBD1. The length of the CDR3 is 13 residues. V gave up 2 bases and J gave up 9 bases; unmatched junction bases: 0. Per germline, CDR1 SGHDN and CDR2 FVKESK. CDR3 nucleotide sequence: TGTGCCAGCAGCCAAACAGGGGGTTCACCCCTCCACTTT. Amino acids: CASSQTGGSPLHF. Full variable domain (missing parts from reference TRBV14 and TRBJ1-6): EAGVTQFPSHSVIEKGQTVTLRCDPISGHDNLYWYRRVMGKEIKFLLHFVKESKQDESGMPNNRFLAERTGGTYSTLKVQPAELEDSGVYFCASSQTGGSPLHFGNGTRLTVT.

V usage is TRBV27 and J usage is TRBJ2-3, with 8 bases matching TRBD2. The germline V gene encodes CDR1 MNHEY and CDR2 SMNVEV (reference sequence). V was pared by 7 bases and J by 5 bases, with 14 bases of the junction left unmatched. There are 16 residues in the CDR3. CDR3 residues: CASTGGAGLEGDTQYF. The CDR3 nucleotides are TGTGCCAGCACGGGGGGGGCGGGACTAGAGGGAGATACGCAGTATTTT.

V gene TRBV6-1 combines with J gene TRBJ1-6; no firm D call. The germline V and J ends were trimmed by 2 bases and 8 bases, with 10 bases remaining between them. The length of the CDR3 is 14 residues. Germline CDR1 is MNHNS and CDR2 is SASEGT. Here the CDR3 reads CASSETRADSPLHF. In nucleotides, the CDR3 is TGTGCCAGCAGTGAAACCCGTGCAGATTCACCCCTCCACTTT.

J is TRBJ1-1 and V is TRBV4-2, with TRBD1 as a possible D gene (6 bases). The CDR3 is 14 residues long. Germline V gives CDR1 LGHNA, CDR2 YNFKEQ. V was shortened by 8 bases and J by 5 bases, with 18 bases between the two germline ends. The CDR3 coding sequence is TGTGCCAGCGAGCGAACAGGGAGCTTAACTGAAGCTTTCTTT. Translation gives CASERTGSLTEAFF.

The V call is TRBV11-3, the J call TRBJ2-3; D is possibly TRBD2 (7 bases). CDR1 is SGHNT, CDR2 YENEEA, per germline. The CDR3 has 15 amino acids. V lost 4 bases to trimming and J lost 1 base, with 12 bases between them. CDR3 coding DNA: TGTGCCAGCAGCTCAGAGGGGGGGCGCACAGATACGCAGTATTTT. Protein product: CASSSEGGRTDTQYF.

This clone was detected once. The chain has TRBV4-1 and TRBJ2-1, with 9 bases aligning to TRBD2. From germline, CDR1 is MGHRA and CDR2 YSYEKL. J was trimmed by 6 bases and V by 5 bases; bases with no gene match: 5. The CDR3 is 14 residues long. The CDR3 DNA reads TGCGCCAGCAGCGCGGGGGGGCCGGGCAATGAGCAGTTCTTC. It is translated as CASSAGGPGNEQFF.

This clone was counted only a few times. Other DNA sequences from this sample encode an identical CDR3 as well. The J gene is TRBJ1-5, the V gene TRBV6-5; unclear D gene. Trimming took 2 bases from V and 3 from J, leaving 5 bases between them. This CDR3 spans 13 amino acids. The germline CDR1 and CDR2 sequences are MNHEY and SVGAGI. This chain's CDR3 is CASSYSLNQPQHF. CDR3 nucleotides: TGTGCCAGCAGTTACAGCCTCAATCAGCCCCAGCATTTT.

This chain uses TRBV9 with TRBJ2-5, with TRBD1 as a possible D gene (5 bases). CDR3 length: 14 residues. Germline V gives CDR1 SGDLS, CDR2 YYNGEE. Trimming left V 3 bases short and J 2 bases short, with 11 bases between. The CDR3 sequence is CASSASGSQETQYF. The CDR3 DNA reads as TGTGCCAGCAGCGCCTCAGGGTCTCAAGAGACCCAGTACTTC.

This rearrangement joins TRBV4-2 to TRBJ2-1; 9 nucleotides line up with TRBD2. Germline CDR1 and CDR2: LGHNA and YNFKEQ. V dropped 0 bases and J dropped 7; count of bases not matched to a gene: 10. The CDR3 loop spans 17 amino acids. The CDR3 DNA follows: TGTGCCAGCAGCCAAGAAGCGCGGGGGGGTCTGAGTAATGAGCAGTTCTTC. This encodes CASSQEARGGLSNEQFF.